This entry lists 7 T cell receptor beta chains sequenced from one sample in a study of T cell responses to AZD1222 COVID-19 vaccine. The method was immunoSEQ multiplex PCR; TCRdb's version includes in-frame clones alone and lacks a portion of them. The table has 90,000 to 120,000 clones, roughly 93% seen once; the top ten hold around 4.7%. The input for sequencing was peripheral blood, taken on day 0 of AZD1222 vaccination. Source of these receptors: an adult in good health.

In nucleotides, the CDR3 is TGTGCCAGCAGCCACCGGGGGTCCTACAATGAGCAGTTCTTC. It encodes CASSHRGSYNEQFF. The rearrangement uses TRBV7-2 and TRBJ2-1; the D gene is possibly TRBD2 (6 bases). The V end was cut by 5 bases, the J end by 1 base, with 9 bases between. The germline CDR1 and CDR2 sequences are SGHTA and FQGNSA. The CDR3 contains 14 residues.

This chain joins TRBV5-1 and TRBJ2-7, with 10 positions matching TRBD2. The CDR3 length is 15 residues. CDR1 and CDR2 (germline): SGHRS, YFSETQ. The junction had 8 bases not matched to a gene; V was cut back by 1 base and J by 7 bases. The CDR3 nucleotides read TGCGCCAGCAGCTTGTCGACTAGCGGGCCGGGGGAGCAGTACTTC. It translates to CASSLSTSGPGEQYF.

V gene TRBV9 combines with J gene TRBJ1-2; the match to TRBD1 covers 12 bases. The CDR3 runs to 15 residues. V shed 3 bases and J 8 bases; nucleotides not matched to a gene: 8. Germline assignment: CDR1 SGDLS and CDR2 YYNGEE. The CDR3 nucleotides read TGTGCCAGCAGCGCCGGCGGGACAGGGGGCTACGGCTACACCTTC. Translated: CASSAGGTGGYGYTF.

The CDR3 here is CASSQVSTGGRDIQYF. CDR3 nucleotides: TGCGCCAGCAGCCAAGTCTCGACAGGGGGCAGAGACATTCAGTACTTC. The rearrangement joins TRBV4-1 to TRBJ2-4, with 10 bases matching TRBD1. CDR3 length equals 16 residues. CDR1 MGHRA and CDR2 YSYEKL come from the germline V gene. Germline trimming cut 1 base from V and 8 bases from J; bases unmatched to any gene: 8.

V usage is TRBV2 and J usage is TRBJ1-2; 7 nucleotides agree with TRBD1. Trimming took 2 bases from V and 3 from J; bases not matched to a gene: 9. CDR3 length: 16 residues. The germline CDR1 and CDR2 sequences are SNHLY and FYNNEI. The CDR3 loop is CASSERGRGRDYGYTF. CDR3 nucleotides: TGTGCCAGCAGTGAAAGGGGGCGGGGCCGCGACTATGGCTACACCTTC. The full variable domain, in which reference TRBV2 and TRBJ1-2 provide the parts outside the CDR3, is EPEVTQTPSHQVTQMGQEVILRCVPISNHLYFYWYRQILGQKVEFLVSFYNNEISEKSEIFDDQFSVERPDGSNFTLKIRSTKLEDSAMYFCASSERGRGRDYGYTFGSGTRLTVV.

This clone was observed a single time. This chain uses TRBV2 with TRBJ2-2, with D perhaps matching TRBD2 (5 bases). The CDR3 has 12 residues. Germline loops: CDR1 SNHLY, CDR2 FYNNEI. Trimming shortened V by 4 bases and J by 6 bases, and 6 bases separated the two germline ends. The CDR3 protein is CASSVGAGELFF. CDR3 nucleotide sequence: TGTGCCAGCAGTGTCGGGGCCGGGGAGCTGTTTTTT.

Here the CDR3 reads CASSPGQEFTEAFF. In nucleotides, the CDR3 is TGTGCCAGCAGCCCGGGACAGGAGTTCACTGAAGCTTTCTTT. The gene calls are TRBV28 and TRBJ1-1, with 8 bases lining up with TRBD1. This CDR3 has 14 residues. Germline V lookup: CDR1 MDHEN, CDR2 SYDVKM. The junction had 7 bases not matched to a gene; V was cut back by 6 bases and J by 4 bases.